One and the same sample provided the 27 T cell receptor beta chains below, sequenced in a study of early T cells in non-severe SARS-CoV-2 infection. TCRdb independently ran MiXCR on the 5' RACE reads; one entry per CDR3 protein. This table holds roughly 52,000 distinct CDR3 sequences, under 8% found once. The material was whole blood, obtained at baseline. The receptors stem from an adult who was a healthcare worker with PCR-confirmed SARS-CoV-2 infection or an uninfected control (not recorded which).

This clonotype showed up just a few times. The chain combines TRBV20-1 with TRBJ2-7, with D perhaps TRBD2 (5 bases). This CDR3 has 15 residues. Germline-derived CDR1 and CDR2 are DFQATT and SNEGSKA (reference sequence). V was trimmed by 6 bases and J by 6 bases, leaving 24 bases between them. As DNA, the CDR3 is TGCAGTGCAACAGAATGGGTAAAGGAGGAAAGCGAGCAGTACTTC. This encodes CSATEWVKEESEQYF.

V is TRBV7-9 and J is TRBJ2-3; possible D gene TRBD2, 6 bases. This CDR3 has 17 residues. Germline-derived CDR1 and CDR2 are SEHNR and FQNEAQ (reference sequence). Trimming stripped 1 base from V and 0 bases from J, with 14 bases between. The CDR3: CASSLGGGAFSTDTQYF. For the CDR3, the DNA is TGTGCCAGCAGCTTAGGCGGCGGGGCCTTTAGCACAGATACGCAGTATTTT.

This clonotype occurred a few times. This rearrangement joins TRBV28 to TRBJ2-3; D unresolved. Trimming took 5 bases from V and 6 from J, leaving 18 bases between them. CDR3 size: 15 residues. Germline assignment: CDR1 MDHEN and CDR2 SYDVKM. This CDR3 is CASSKNRVLGDTQYF. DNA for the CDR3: TGTGCCAGCAGTAAAAACCGGGTCCTCGGGGATACGCAGTATTTT.

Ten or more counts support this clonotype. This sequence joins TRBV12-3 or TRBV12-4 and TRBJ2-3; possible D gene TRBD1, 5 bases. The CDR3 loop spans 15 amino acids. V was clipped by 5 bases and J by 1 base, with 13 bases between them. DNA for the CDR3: TGTGCCAGCAGTCCCCAGGGAATTCGCACAGATACGCAGTATTTT. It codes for CASSPQGIRTDTQYF.

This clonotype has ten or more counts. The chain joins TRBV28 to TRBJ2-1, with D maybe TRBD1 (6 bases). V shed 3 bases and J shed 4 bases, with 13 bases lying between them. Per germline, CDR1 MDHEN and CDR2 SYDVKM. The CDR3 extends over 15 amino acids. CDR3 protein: CASSFTGLGYNEQFF. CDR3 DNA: TGTGCCAGCAGTTTCACAGGGTTGGGATACAATGAGCAGTTCTTC.

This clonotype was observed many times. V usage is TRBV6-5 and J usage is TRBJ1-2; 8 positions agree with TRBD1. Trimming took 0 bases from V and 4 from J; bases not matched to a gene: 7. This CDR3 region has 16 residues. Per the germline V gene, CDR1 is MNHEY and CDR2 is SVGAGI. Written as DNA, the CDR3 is TGTGCCAGCAGTTACTCGTGGACAGGGCAGGTCTATGGCTACACCTTC. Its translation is CASSYSWTGQVYGYTF.

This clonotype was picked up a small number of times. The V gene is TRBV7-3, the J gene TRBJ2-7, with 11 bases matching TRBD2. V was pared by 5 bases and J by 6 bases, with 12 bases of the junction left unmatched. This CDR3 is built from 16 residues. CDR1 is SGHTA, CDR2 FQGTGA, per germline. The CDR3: CASSPVTSGADREQYF. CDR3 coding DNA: TGTGCCAGCAGCCCAGTGACTAGCGGGGCCGATCGCGAGCAGTACTTC.

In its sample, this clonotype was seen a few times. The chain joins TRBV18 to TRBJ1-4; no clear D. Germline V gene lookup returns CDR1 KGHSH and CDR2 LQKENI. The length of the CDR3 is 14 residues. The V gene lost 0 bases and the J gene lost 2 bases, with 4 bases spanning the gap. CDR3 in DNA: TGTGCCAGCTCACCACCGGGTACTAATGAAAAACTGTTTTTT. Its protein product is CASSPPGTNEKLFF.

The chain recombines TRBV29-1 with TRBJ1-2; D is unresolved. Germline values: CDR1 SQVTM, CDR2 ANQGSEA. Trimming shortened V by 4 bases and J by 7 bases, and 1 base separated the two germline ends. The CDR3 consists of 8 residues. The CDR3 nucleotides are TGCAGCGTTGCTGGCTACACCTTC. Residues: CSVAGYTF. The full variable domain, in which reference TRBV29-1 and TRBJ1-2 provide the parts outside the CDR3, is SAVISQKPSRDICQRGTSLTIQCQVDSQVTMMFWYRQQPGQSLTLIATANQGSEATYESGFVIDKFPISRPNLTFSTLTVSNMSPEDSSIYLCSVAGYTFGSGTRLTVV.

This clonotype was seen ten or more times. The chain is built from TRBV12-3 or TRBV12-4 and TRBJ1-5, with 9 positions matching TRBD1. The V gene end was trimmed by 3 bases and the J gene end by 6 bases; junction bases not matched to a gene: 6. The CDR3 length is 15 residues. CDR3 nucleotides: TGTGCCAGCAGTTTGACAGGGGGGGGAGGTCAGCCCCAGCATTTT. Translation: CASSLTGGGGQPQHF.

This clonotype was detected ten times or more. CDR3 residues: CASSELPQQAGAPGEQYF. For the CDR3, the DNA is TGTGCCAGCAGTGAACTTCCCCAACAGGCGGGGGCACCGGGAGAGCAGTACTTC. The J gene is TRBJ2-7, the V gene TRBV25-1, with D possibly matching TRBD2 (7 bases). The length of the CDR3 is 18 residues. Germline V CDR1 and CDR2: MGHDK, SYGVNS. V was pared by 2 bases and J by 7 bases, with 27 bases between.

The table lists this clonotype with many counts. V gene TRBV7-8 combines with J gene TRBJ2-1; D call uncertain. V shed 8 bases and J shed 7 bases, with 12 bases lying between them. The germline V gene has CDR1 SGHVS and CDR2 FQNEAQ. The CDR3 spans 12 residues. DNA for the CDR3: TGTGCCAGCCGTCTGATCTGGAATGAGCAGTTCTTC. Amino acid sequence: CASRLIWNEQFF.

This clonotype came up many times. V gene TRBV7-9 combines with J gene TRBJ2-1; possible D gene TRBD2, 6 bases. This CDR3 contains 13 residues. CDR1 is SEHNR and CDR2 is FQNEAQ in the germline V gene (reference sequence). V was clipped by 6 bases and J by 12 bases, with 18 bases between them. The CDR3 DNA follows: TGTGCCAGCAGGGCTCAGTCGGGGACTGGGCAGTTCTTC. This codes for CASRAQSGTGQFF.

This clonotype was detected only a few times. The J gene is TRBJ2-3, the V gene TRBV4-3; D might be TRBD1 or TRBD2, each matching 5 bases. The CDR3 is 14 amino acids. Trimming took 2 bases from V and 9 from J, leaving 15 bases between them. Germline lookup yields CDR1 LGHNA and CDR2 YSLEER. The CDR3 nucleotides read TGCGCCAGCAGCCAACGGGACCGAGCCAGGACGCAGTATTTT. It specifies CASSQRDRARTQYF.

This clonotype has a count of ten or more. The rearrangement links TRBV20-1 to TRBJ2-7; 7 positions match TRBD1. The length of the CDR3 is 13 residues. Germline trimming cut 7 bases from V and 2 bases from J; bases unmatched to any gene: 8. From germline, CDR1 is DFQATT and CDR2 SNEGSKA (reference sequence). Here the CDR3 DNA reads TGCAGTGTTATAGACAGGGAAACCTACGAGCAGTACTTC. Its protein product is CSVIDRETYEQYF.

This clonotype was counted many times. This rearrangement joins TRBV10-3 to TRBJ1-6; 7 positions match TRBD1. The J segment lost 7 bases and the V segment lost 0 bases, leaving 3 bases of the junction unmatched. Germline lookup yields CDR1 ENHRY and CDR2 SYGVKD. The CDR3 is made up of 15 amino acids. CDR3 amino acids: CAISESGQPNSPLHF. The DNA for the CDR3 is TGTGCCATCAGTGAGTCGGGACAGCCCAATTCACCCCTCCACTTT.

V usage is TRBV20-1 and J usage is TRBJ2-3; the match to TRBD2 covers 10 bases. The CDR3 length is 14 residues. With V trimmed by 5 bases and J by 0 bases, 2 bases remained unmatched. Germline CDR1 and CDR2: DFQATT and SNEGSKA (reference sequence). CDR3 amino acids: CSAHSGGSTDTQYF. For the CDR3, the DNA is TGCAGTGCTCATAGCGGGGGGAGCACAGATACGCAGTATTTT.

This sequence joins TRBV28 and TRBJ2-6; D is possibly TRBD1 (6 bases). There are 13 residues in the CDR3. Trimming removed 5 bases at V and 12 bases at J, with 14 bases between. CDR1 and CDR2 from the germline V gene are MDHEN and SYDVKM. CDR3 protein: CASSEDSWGVLTF. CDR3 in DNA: TGTGCCAGCAGTGAGGACAGTTGGGGCGTCCTGACTTTC.

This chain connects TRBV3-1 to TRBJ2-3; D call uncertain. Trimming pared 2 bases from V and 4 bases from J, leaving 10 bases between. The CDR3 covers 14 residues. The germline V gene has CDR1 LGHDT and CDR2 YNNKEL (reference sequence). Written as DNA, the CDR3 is TGTGCCAGCAGCCAACTCATATTCGCAGATACGCAGTATTTT. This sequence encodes CASSQLIFADTQYF.

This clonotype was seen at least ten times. In nucleotides, the CDR3 is TGTGCCAGCAGCCTAGGAGCGGAGCTGGGCTACACCTTC. This codes for CASSLGAELGYTF. The V call is TRBV7-9, the J call TRBJ1-2, with D uncertain. The CDR3 contains 13 residues. The V and J ends lost 5 bases and 8 bases respectively, with 15 bases between them. Per germline, CDR1 SEHNR and CDR2 FQNEAQ (reference sequence).

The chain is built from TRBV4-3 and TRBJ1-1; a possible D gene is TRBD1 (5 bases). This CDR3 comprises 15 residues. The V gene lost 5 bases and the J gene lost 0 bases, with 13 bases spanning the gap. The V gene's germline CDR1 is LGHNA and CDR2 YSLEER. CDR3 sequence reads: CASSDTLTVNTEAFF. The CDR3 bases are TGCGCCAGCAGCGACACCTTGACAGTGAACACTGAAGCTTTCTTT.

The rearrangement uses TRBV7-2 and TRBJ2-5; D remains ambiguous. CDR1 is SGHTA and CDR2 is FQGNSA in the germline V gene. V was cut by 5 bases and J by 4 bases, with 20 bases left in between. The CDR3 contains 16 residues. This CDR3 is CASSEYSMGLGETQYF. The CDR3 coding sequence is TGTGCCAGCAGCGAGTATTCAATGGGCTTAGGAGAGACCCAGTACTTC.

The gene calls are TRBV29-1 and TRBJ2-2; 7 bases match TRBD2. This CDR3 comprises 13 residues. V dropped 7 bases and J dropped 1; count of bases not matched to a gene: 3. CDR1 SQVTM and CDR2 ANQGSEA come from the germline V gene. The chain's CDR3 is CSARGVNTGELFF. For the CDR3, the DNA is TGCAGCGCCCGGGGGGTGAACACCGGGGAGCTGTTTTTT.

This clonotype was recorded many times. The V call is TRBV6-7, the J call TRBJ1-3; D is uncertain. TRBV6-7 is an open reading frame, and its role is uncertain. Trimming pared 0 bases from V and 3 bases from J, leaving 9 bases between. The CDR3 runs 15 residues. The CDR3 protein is CASSYSYGNGNTIYF. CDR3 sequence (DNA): TGTGCCAGCAGTTACTCGTACGGGAATGGAAACACCATATATTTT.

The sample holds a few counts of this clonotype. The CDR3 is CASGEGASSDTQYF. In DNA form, the CDR3 reads TGTGCCAGCGGAGAAGGGGCGTCTTCAGATACGCAGTATTTT. This chain links TRBV7-8 with TRBJ2-3; perhaps TRBD1 as D (5 bases). CDR1 is SGHVS and CDR2 is FQNEAQ in the germline V gene. Trimming left V 8 bases short and J 4 bases short, with 16 bases between. The CDR3 loop spans 14 amino acids.

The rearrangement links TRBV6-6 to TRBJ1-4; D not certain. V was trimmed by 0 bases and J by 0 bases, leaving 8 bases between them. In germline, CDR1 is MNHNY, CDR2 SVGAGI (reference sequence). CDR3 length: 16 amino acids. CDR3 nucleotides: TGTGCCAGCAGTTACTCGAAGTCAGCAACTAATGAAAAACTGTTTTTT. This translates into CASSYSKSATNEKLFF.

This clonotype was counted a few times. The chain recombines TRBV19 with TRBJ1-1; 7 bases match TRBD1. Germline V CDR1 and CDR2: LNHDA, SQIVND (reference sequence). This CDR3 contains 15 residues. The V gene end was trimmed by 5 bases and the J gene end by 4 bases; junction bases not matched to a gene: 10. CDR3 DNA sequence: TGTGCCAGTAGTTCGAGACAGGGTTTAAGCACTGAAGCTTTCTTT. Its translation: CASSSRQGLSTEAFF.